Listed here is a single T cell receptor (beta chain). Produced via immunoSEQ multiplex PCR; TCRdb's table is partial and in-frame only. The sample consists of roughly 130,000 clones, about 81% of them appearing once. The data were obtained in a study of radiation and T cells in renal cell carcinoma. Noted time point: blood 2 weeks post-SBRT. Indicated treatment: 15 Gy SBRT to primary tumor, nephrectomy 4 weeks later. This renal cell carcinoma was of the clear cell type. Material: blood, obtained from a patient whose treatment included radiotherapy and nephrectomy. This clonotype was obtained from a woman aged 60-70 years with renal cell carcinoma.

CDR3 loop: CASSSQGKRRETQYF. The CDR3 region has the DNA TGTGCCAGCAGTTCACAGGGGAAACGGAGAGAGACCCAGTACTTC. This chain connects TRBV6-5 to TRBJ2-5, with 7 nucleotides matching TRBD1. CDR1 and CDR2 from the germline V gene are MNHEY and SVGAGI. The CDR3 length is 15 residues. V gave up 4 bases and J gave up 4 bases; unmatched junction bases: 9.